These 5 T cell receptor beta chains share one sample of origin, sequenced in a study of PD-1 blockade in classical Hodgkin lymphoma. The assay was immunoSEQ multiplex PCR, and TCRdb's table has in-frame clones only and misses some. The sample carries 9,000 to 10,000 clones, under 90% recorded once. The time point: newly diagnosed, previously untreated cHL patient sample. Magnetic negative selection of thawed PBMCs yielded the CD8+ T cells. Source material: CD8+ T cells from blood. These receptors all stem from a human donor with classical Hodgkin lymphoma.

V and J are TRBV19 and TRBJ2-5, with 10 bases fitting TRBD2. Germline V gives CDR1 LNHDA, CDR2 SQIVND (reference sequence). CDR3 size: 15 residues. V shed 5 bases, J shed 0 bases, and the junction held 3 bases outside the gene matches. This chain's CDR3 is CASSLTSGYQETQYF. The CDR3 nucleotides read TGTGCCAGTAGTCTGACTAGCGGGTACCAAGAGACCCAGTACTTC. Drawing the rest from reference TRBV19 and TRBJ2-5, the complete variable domain is DGGITQSPKYLFRKEGQNVTLSCEQNLNHDAMYWYRQDPGQGLRLIYYSQIVNDFQKGDIAEGYSVSREKKESFPLTVTSAQKNPTAFYLCASSLTSGYQETQYFGPGTRLLVL.

This chain uses TRBV7-7 with TRBJ2-2; 8 bases match TRBD1. The CDR3 extends over 16 amino acids. V shed 5 bases and J 0 bases; nucleotides not matched to a gene: 5. Germline assignment: CDR1 SSHAT and CDR2 FNYEAQ (reference sequence). The CDR3 DNA is TGTGCCAGCAGCCCCCTACAGGGGGCGAACACCGGGGAGCTGTTTTTT. It translates to CASSPLQGANTGELFF.

Only one count was recorded for this clone. This chain joins TRBV6-4 and TRBJ2-1, with D possibly called TRBD1 or TRBD2 (6 bases each). CDR3 length equals 15 residues. CDR1 is MRHNA, CDR2 SNTAGT, per germline. Trimming left V 0 bases short and J 6 bases short, with 12 bases between. CDR3 DNA sequence: TGTGCCAGCAGTGACTCAGGTGGGGGGCCCAATGAGCAGTTCTTC. Its protein is CASSDSGGGPNEQFF.

The rearrangement joins TRBV19 to TRBJ2-4; perhaps TRBD2 as D (6 bases). Germline CDR1 is LNHDA and CDR2 is SQIVND (reference sequence). CDR3 size: 14 residues. V was shortened by 1 base and J by 7 bases, with 11 bases between the two germline ends. The CDR3 reads CASSIAVEGNIQYF. CDR3 nucleotides: TGTGCCAGTAGTATAGCAGTGGAGGGGAACATTCAGTACTTC.

This chain connects TRBV10-2 to TRBJ1-2, with 12 positions matching TRBD1. The V gene end was trimmed by 10 bases and the J gene end by 6 bases; junction bases not matched to a gene: 6. Germline V CDR1 and CDR2: WSHSY, SAAADI. There are 13 residues in the CDR3. CDR3 residues: CAIGTGGRNGYTF. The CDR3 DNA reads as TGCGCCATCGGGACAGGGGGCCGTAATGGCTACACCTTC.